Given below is one T cell receptor beta chain in context. The sample originates from a study of blood T cell repertoires in COVID-19. Cohort assignment relied on participant-reported clinical history. Germline CDR1 LGHNA, CDR2 YSLEER. This CDR3 has 16 residues. Trimming stripped 0 bases from V and 0 bases from J, with 6 bases between. In the authors' methods: How many nucleated cells were present was estimated from reference gene primer amplification. Profiled with immunoSEQ multiplex PCR; TCRdb holds only in-frame clones, not every one. Clone size and V and J calls were adopted from that table, with D and trimming inferred from the DNA. The sample carries hundreds of thousands of clones, around nine tenths recorded once.

Sequenced: PBMCs or T cells enriched from blood (not recorded which). This sequence originates from a woman younger than 35 who had been exposed to COVID-19. The V call is TRBV4-3, the J call TRBJ1-6; D unresolved. The CDR3 protein is CASSQEHFSYNSPLHF. For the CDR3, the DNA is TGCGCCAGCAGCCAAGAGCACTTCTCCTATAATTCACCCCTCCACTTT.